Listed below are T cell receptor beta chains from one sample, sequenced in a study of shared clonotypes between healthy human individuals. Assay: immunoSEQ multiplex PCR; the TCRdb copy retains only in-frame clones and omits some. Of roughly 2 million clones detected, approximately 94% appear once; the ten largest clones hold around 0.13%. The specimen was naive CD4+ T cells sorted from blood. These receptors came from a man aged 18 to 30 in good health. CDR3s include the opening cysteine and the closing phenylalanine or tryptophan. A D gene is named only where the DNA matches it firmly. Where a row states a size, it is once, few, many or the class of an expanded clone; other rows omit it.

size	J	V	D	CDR3	DNA
NA	TRBJ2-1	TRBV7-7	TRBD2	CASSLRVTSGTYPHEQFF	TGTGCTAGCAGCCTACGGGTGACTAGCGGGACCTACCCCCATGAGCAGTTCTTC
NA	TRBJ1-1	TRBV5-1	NA	CASSLSAGNTEAFF	TGCGCCAGCAGCTTGTCGGCGGGGAACACTGAAGCTTTCTTT
NA	TRBJ2-7	TRBV2	TRBD2	CASRDSGRALVEQYF	TGTGCCAGCAGGGATAGCGGGAGGGCCTTAGTCGAGCAGTACTTC
NA	TRBJ1-2	TRBV11-3	NA	CASSAKIPWGYTF	TGTGCCAGCAGCGCGAAGATCCCCTGGGGCTACACCTTC
NA	TRBJ2-3	TRBV4-3	TRBD1	CASSQGRTGRGTDTQYF	TGCGCCAGCAGCCAAGGCCGGACAGGGAGAGGGACAGATACGCAGTATTTT
NA	TRBJ2-5	TRBV9	NA	CASSSSFSETQYF	TGTGCCAGCAGCAGTAGTTTCTCCGAGACCCAGTACTTC
NA	TRBJ2-5	TRBV9	TRBD1	CASSPSGQIQETQYF	TGTGCCAGCAGCCCATCGGGACAGATCCAAGAGACCCAGTACTTC
NA	TRBJ2-1	TRBV6-6	NA	CASSSGQSSYNEQFF	TGTGCCAGCAGTTCAGGACAGAGCTCCTACAATGAGCAGTTCTTC
NA	TRBJ2-6	TRBV5-1	NA	CASSMSSGANVLTF	TGCGCCAGCAGCATGAGCTCTGGGGCCAACGTCCTGACTTTC
once	TRBJ2-5	TRBV5-4	TRBD1	CASSYGQGGETQYF	TGTGCCAGCAGCTACGGACAGGGGGGGGAGACCCAGTACTTC
once	TRBJ1-1	TRBV29-1	TRBD1	CSVRAGGRTEAFF	TGCAGCGTCAGGGCAGGGGGCAGGACTGAAGCTTTCTTT
NA	TRBJ2-7	TRBV5-6	TRBD1	CASSPRRTGGSYEQYF	TGTGCCAGCAGCCCCCGTCGGACAGGGGGATCATACGAGCAGTACTTC
NA	TRBJ2-2	TRBV18	NA	CASSLGTTNTGELFF	TGTGCCAGCTCCCTCGGGACAACGAACACCGGGGAGCTGTTTTTT
NA	TRBJ2-1	TRBV5-1	TRBD2	CASSPTSGSYNEQFF	TGCGCCAGCAGCCCGACTAGCGGGAGCTACAATGAGCAGTTCTTC
once	TRBJ2-3	TRBV4-2	TRBD2	CASSQDGRAGGTDTQYF	TGTGCCAGCAGCCAAGACGGGCGGGCGGGGGGCACAGATACGCAGTATTTT
NA	TRBJ2-3	TRBV4-1	NA	CASSQGSGGPPTDTQYF	TGCGCCAGCAGCCAAGGCTCGGGGGGCCCCCCCACAGATACGCAGTATTTT
NA	TRBJ1-4	TRBV7-2	TRBD1	CASSPRGLLPGNEKLFF	TGTGCCAGCAGCCCAAGGGGGCTTCTCCCTGGAAATGAAAAACTGTTTTTT
few	TRBJ1-6	TRBV7-9	TRBD1	CASSGDRESPLHF	TGTGCCAGCAGCGGAGACAGGGAGTCACCCCTCCACTTT
NA	TRBJ1-2	TRBV6-1	NA	CASSAYPGGWKRPSYGYTF	TGTGCCAGCAGTGCCTACCCGGGGGGGTGGAAACGACCCTCTTATGGCTACACCTTC
NA	TRBJ1-5	TRBV28	NA	CASSFVGEPQHF	TGTGCCAGCAGTTTTGTGGGGGAGCCCCAGCATTTT
NA	TRBJ2-1	TRBV4-1	TRBD2	CASSQRTSGSIHEQFF	TGCGCCAGCAGCCAGCGGACTAGCGGGAGCATACATGAGCAGTTCTTC
NA	TRBJ1-2	TRBV10-3	NA	CAISEVAAYGYTF	TGTGCCATCAGCGAGGTTGCCGCCTATGGCTACACCTTC
NA	TRBJ2-3	TRBV28	NA	CASSAGDTDTQYF	TGTGCCAGCAGTGCAGGGGACACAGATACGCAGTATTTT
NA	TRBJ2-5	TRBV7-3	NA	CASSSSLLGRGETQYF	TGTGCCAGCAGCTCAAGCCTCCTGGGAAGAGGAGAGACCCAGTACTTC
NA	TRBJ2-1	TRBV6-6	NA	CASKLREWWDEQFF	TGTGCCAGCAAGTTGAGGGAATGGTGGGATGAGCAGTTCTTC
NA	TRBJ2-1	TRBV5-1	TRBD1	CASSAGDRGHVNEQFF	TGCGCCAGCAGCGCCGGGGACAGGGGGCACGTGAATGAGCAGTTCTTC
NA	TRBJ2-5	TRBV10-3	NA	CAISEWGGQKETQYF	TGTGCCATCAGTGAATGGGGGGGACAAAAAGAGACCCAGTACTTC
NA	TRBJ2-1	TRBV5-1	TRBD1	CASSTGGLENEQFF	TGCGCCAGCTCGACAGGGGGTTTGGAAAATGAGCAGTTCTTC
NA	TRBJ2-3	TRBV4-1	TRBD2	CASSQKGSKREVDTQYF	TGCGCCAGCAGCCAAAAAGGCTCCAAGCGGGAGGTAGATACGCAGTATTTT
NA	TRBJ1-2	TRBV2	NA	CASSGHYGYTF	TGTGCCAGCAGCGGTCACTATGGCTACACCTTC
NA	TRBJ2-5	TRBV14	TRBD2	CASSQVGLALQGETQYF	TGTGCCAGCAGCCAAGTGGGACTAGCGCTACAAGGGGAGACCCAGTACTTC
once	TRBJ1-1	TRBV11-3	TRBD1	CASSLGTENTEAFF	TGTGCCAGCAGCCTCGGGACAGAGAACACTGAAGCTTTCTTT
NA	TRBJ1-5	TRBV27	NA	CASSFQGPGQPQHF	TGTGCCAGCAGTTTCCAGGGCCCGGGTCAGCCCCAGCATTTT
NA	TRBJ2-3	TRBV19	NA	CASSVTGPGTQYF	TGTGCCAGTAGTGTTACAGGTCCGGGTACGCAGTATTTT
NA	TRBJ2-5	TRBV6-5	TRBD2	CASSYAGTSGQETQYF	TGTGCCAGCAGTTACGCCGGGACTAGCGGTCAAGAGACCCAGTACTTC
NA	TRBJ1-4	TRBV2	NA	CASSEDRPNEKLFF	TGTGCCAGCAGTGAGGACAGACCTAATGAAAAACTGTTTTTT
NA	TRBJ1-5	TRBV6-6	NA	CASSYDSNQPQHF	TGTGCCAGCAGTTACGACAGCAATCAGCCCCAGCATTTT
NA	TRBJ2-2	TRBV11-2	NA	CASSSPGPRVGELFF	TGTGCCAGCAGCTCCCCGGGCCCGAGGGTCGGGGAGCTGTTTTTT
NA	TRBJ2-5	TRBV15	NA	CATSRELEKKETQYF	TGTGCCACCAGCAGAGAGCTAGAAAAGAAGGAGACCCAGTACTTC
once	TRBJ1-1	TRBV19	NA	CASTMGRPNTEAFF	TGTGCCAGTACAATGGGACGGCCGAACACTGAAGCTTTCTTT